A single sample gave rise to the 17 T cell receptor beta chains below, sequenced in a study of shared clonotypes between healthy human individuals. Profiling relied on immunoSEQ multiplex PCR, and the TCRdb table lists in-frame clones only, not all of them. The table shows hundreds of thousands of clones, with about 96% occurring only once. The specimen was memory CD8+ T cells sorted from blood. Specified subset: CD45RO+ cells pooled with CCR7-negative TemRA cells. The receptors come from a man aged 30-40 years in good health.

The V gene is TRBV30, the J gene TRBJ2-3; 9 positions match TRBD1. The CDR3 covers 20 residues. CDR1 is GTSNPN, CDR2 SVGIG, per germline (reference sequence). With 5 bases clipped from V and 0 bases from J, the junction kept 21 bases outside the gene matches. The CDR3 bases are TGTGCCTGGTGGCCCAAAATCCGGGACAGGGATCCCACTAGCACAGATACGCAGTATTTT. Its translation is CAWWPKIRDRDPTSTDTQYF.

This chain joins TRBV29-1 and TRBJ1-1; D gene uncertain. Looked up from germline, CDR1 is SQVTM and CDR2 is ANQGSEA. Trimming took 0 bases from V and 0 from J, leaving 5 bases between them. CDR3 length: 13 amino acids. The CDR3, as DNA: TGCAGCGTTGAAGACAAAATGAACACTGAAGCTTTCTTT. Amino acid sequence: CSVEDKMNTEAFF.

V and J are TRBV6-1 and TRBJ2-1, with D tentatively TRBD1 (6 bases). With 6 bases removed from V and 2 bases from J, the gap between germline ends came to 11 bases. The CDR3 covers 14 residues. Germline CDR1 and CDR2: MNHNS and SASEGT. CDR3 coding DNA: TGTGCCAGCAGCCGGGACACAACCTACAATGAGCAGTTCTTC. It encodes CASSRDTTYNEQFF.

V is TRBV10-3 and J is TRBJ1-4; 9 bases agree with TRBD1. The CDR3 contains 16 residues. V lost 6 bases, J lost 0 bases, and 5 bases stayed unmatched. Germline CDR1 ENHRY, CDR2 SYGVKD. The CDR3: CAISTTGGATNEKLFF. As DNA, the CDR3 is TGTGCCATCAGCACGACAGGGGGGGCAACTAATGAAAAACTGTTTTTT.

V gene TRBV5-4 combines with J gene TRBJ1-1; D not resolved. This CDR3 has 13 residues. Trimming cost V 0 bases and J 2 bases, with 5 bases left between them. Germline V lookup: CDR1 SGHNT, CDR2 YYREEE (reference sequence). CDR3 nucleotides: TGTGCCAGCAGCTTGGACAGTAACACTGAAGCTTTCTTT. Translation: CASSLDSNTEAFF.

This clone was observed once. This chain uses TRBV7-6 with TRBJ1-1; D might be TRBD1 (5 bases). V was cut by 5 bases and J by 4 bases, with 11 bases left in between. The CDR3 is made up of 13 amino acids. Germline V gene data show CDR1 as SGHVS and CDR2 as FNYEAQ. CDR3 sequence reads: CASSRGVGTEAFF. The CDR3 nucleotides read TGTGCCAGCAGCCGGGGGGTGGGCACTGAAGCTTTCTTT.

This clone appeared a single time. The chain couples TRBV2 to TRBJ2-1; perhaps TRBD2 as D (6 bases). The CDR3 contains 14 residues. Germline V gene sequence: CDR1 SNHLY, CDR2 FYNNEI. V was trimmed by 8 bases and J by 7 bases, leaving 18 bases between them. The CDR3 protein is CASRGTGVWNEQFF. The CDR3 region has the DNA TGTGCCAGCCGGGGGACGGGAGTGTGGAATGAGCAGTTCTTC.

The chain links TRBV14 to TRBJ2-5; D call uncertain. Germline lookup yields CDR1 SGHDN and CDR2 FVKESK. The CDR3 has 11 residues. V dropped 4 bases and J dropped 5 bases, with 5 bases sitting between them. As DNA, the CDR3 is TGTGCCAGCAGCCGCACGGAGACCCAGTACTTC. As protein: CASSRTETQYF.

The chain links TRBV10-3 to TRBJ2-7; 7 nucleotides line up with TRBD2. V was pared by 0 bases and J by 6 bases, with 11 bases of the junction left unmatched. Germline V CDR1 and CDR2: ENHRY, SYGVKD. The CDR3 runs to 16 residues. The CDR3 protein is CAISESYGGGPLEQYF. The CDR3 region has the DNA TGTGCCATCAGTGAGTCGTACGGGGGAGGGCCTCTCGAGCAGTACTTC.

V usage is TRBV18 and J usage is TRBJ2-7, with 11 bases lining up with TRBD1. Trimming cost V 3 bases and J 6 bases; bases outside gene matches: 7. The germline V gene has CDR1 KGHSH and CDR2 LQKENI. The CDR3 is 15 amino acids. CDR3 DNA sequence: TGTGCCAGCTCACCCTTTGGGACAGGGGGACCCGAGCAGTACTTC. Encoded protein: CASSPFGTGGPEQYF.

The chain uses TRBV5-5 and TRBJ2-7; maybe TRBD1 (8 bases). Per the germline V gene, CDR1 is SGHKS and CDR2 is YYEKEE (reference sequence). Trimming cost V 7 bases and J 4 bases, with 15 bases left between them. This CDR3 is 13 amino acids long. The CDR3 sequence is CASERDRLYEQYF. As DNA, the CDR3 is TGTGCCAGCGAGCGGGACAGGCTATACGAGCAGTACTTC.

This clone turned up a few times. The genes are TRBV6-1 and TRBJ2-5, with 10 bases identical to TRBD2. CDR3 length equals 16 residues. V trimming: 1 base; J trimming: 7 bases; junction bases outside the gene matches: 9. Germline V gene sequence: CDR1 MNHNS, CDR2 SASEGT. As DNA, the CDR3 is TGTGCCAGCAGTGAAGGACTAGCGGGCGTTAAGGGGACCCAGTACTTC. Its protein is CASSEGLAGVKGTQYF.

The CDR3 spells CASSSPGLAGPTDTQYF. CDR3 DNA: TGTGCCAGCAGCTCTCCGGGACTAGCGGGACCCACAGATACGCAGTATTTT. The chain links TRBV7-2 to TRBJ2-3; TRBD2 matches at 13 bases. Per the germline V gene, CDR1 is SGHTA and CDR2 is FQGNSA. Germline trimming cut 4 bases from V and 2 bases from J; bases unmatched to any gene: 6. This CDR3 comprises 17 residues.

The chain has TRBV7-9 and TRBJ2-2; D is unclear. The CDR3 loop spans 12 amino acids. V lost 3 bases and J 9 bases, leaving 8 bases between the germline ends. CDR1 is SEHNR, CDR2 FQNEAQ, per germline (reference sequence). The CDR3 DNA reads TGTGCCAGCAGCTTTTCCTGGTGGGAGCTGTTTTTT. It yields the protein CASSFSWWELFF. Filled out from reference TRBV7-9 and TRBJ2-2, the complete variable domain reads DTGVSQNPRHKITKRGQNVTFRCDPISEHNRLYWYRQTLGQGPEFLTYFQNEAQLEKSRLLSDRFSAERPKGSFSTLEIQRTEQGDSAMYLCASSFSWWELFFGEGSRLTVL.

This clone was detected once. The V call is TRBV28, the J call TRBJ2-7, with D perhaps TRBD2 (7 bases). Trimming took 1 base from V and 3 from J, leaving 25 bases between them. CDR1 MDHEN and CDR2 SYDVKM come from the germline V gene. The CDR3 sequence is 19 residues long. The CDR3 spells CASSLSGGVGGRWIYEQYF. In DNA, the CDR3 is TGTGCCAGCAGTTTATCTGGGGGCGTCGGCGGGAGATGGATCTACGAGCAGTACTTC.

The rearrangement uses TRBV5-1 and TRBJ2-2, with 14 bases that match TRBD2. Per germline, CDR1 SGHRS and CDR2 YFSETQ. CDR3 size: 16 residues. J was trimmed by 5 bases and V by 9 bases; bases with no gene match: 9. CDR3 sequence: CATAGLAGEGTGELFF. CDR3 coding DNA: TGCGCCACGGCGGGACTAGCGGGAGAAGGGACCGGGGAGCTGTTTTTT.

About this clone: Within the sample, other DNA sequences also encode this same CDR3. The chain is built from TRBV28 and TRBJ2-3; 9 bases are shared with TRBD1. Germline V gene data show CDR1 as MDHEN and CDR2 as SYDVKM. J lost 1 base, V lost 9 bases, and 2 bases had no gene match. The CDR3 contains 13 residues. The CDR3 loop is CASRTGGTDTQYF. The CDR3 DNA sequence: TGTGCCAGTCGGACAGGGGGCACAGATACGCAGTATTTT.